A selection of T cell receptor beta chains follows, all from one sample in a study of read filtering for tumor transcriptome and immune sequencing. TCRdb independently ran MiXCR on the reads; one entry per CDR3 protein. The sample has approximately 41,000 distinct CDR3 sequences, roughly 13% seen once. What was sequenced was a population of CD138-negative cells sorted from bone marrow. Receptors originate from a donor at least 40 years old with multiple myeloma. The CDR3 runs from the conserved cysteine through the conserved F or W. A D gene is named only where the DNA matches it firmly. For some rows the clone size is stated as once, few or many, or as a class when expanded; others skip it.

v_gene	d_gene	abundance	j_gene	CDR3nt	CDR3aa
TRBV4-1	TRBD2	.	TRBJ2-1	TGCGCCAGCAGCCAAGAGTCTAGCGGGACCTACAATGAGCAGTTCTTC	CASSQESSGTYNEQFF
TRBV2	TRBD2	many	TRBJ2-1	TGTGCCAGCAGTGTGACTAGCGGGAACTACAATGAGCAGTTCTTC	CASSVTSGNYNEQFF
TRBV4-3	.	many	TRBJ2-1	TGCGCCAGCAGCCAAGATATCGGGAACAACAATGAGCAGTTCTTC	CASSQDIGNNNEQFF
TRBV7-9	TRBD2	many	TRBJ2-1	TGTGCCAGCAGCAAAATAGCGGGAGGGGAAGGCCTGTACAATGAGCAGTTCTTC	CASSKIAGGEGLYNEQFF
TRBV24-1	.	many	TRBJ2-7	TGTGCCACCAGTGATTCAAGCGCCGGCTACGAGCAGTACTTC	CATSDSSAGYEQYF
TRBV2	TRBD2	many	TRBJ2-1	TGTGCCAGCAAATCTAGCGGATCCTACAATGAGCAGTTCTTC	CASKSSGSYNEQFF
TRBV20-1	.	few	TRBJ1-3	TGCAGTGCTACTGCTGGAAACACCATATATTTT	CSATAGNTIYF
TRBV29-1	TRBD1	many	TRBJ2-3	TGCAGCGTTCGTTTCGACAGGGTAGGAACAGATACGCAGTATTTT	CSVRFDRVGTDTQYF
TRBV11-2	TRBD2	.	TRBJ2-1	TGTGCCAGCAGCTCGCTAGCGGGGACTTGGTACAATGAGCAGTTCTTC	CASSSLAGTWYNEQFF
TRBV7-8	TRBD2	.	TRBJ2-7	TGTGCCAGCAGCTTAGTACTAGCGGGATACGAGCAGTACTTC	CASSLVLAGYEQYF
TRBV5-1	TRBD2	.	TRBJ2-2	TGCGCCAGCAGACCTCAGCCTACTAGCGGGAACACCGGGGAGCTGTTTTTT	CASRPQPTSGNTGELFF
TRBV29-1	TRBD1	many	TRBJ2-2	TGCAGCGTGACAGGGGGCGTACGCACCGGGGAGCTGTTTTTT	CSVTGGVRTGELFF
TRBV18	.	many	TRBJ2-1	TGTGCCAGCTCACCACCGCGAGGCCAGGATGAGCAGTTCTTC	CASSPPRGQDEQFF
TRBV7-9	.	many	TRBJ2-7	TGTGCCAGCACCTTGACGGGGAGCTCCTACGAGCAGTACTTC	CASTLTGSSYEQYF
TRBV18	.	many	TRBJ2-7	TGTGCCAGCTCACCACCGGGGGATTCCTACGAGCAGTACTTC	CASSPPGDSYEQYF
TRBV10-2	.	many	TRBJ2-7	TGCGCCAGCAGTGAATTAGGTGTGGACGAGCAGTACTTC	CASSELGVDEQYF
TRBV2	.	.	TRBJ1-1	TGTGGCAGTAGTGACGACGGGGGCACTGAAGCTTTCTTT	CGSSDDGGTEAFF
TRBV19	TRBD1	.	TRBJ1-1	TGTGCCAGTGGAGTATTGGGGACAGTGAACACTGAAGCTTTCTTT	CASGVLGTVNTEAFF
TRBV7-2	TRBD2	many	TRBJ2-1	TGTGCCAGCAGCTTAGAAGGAGGGCTAGCGGGATCCGCTGAGCAGTTCTTC	CASSLEGGLAGSAEQFF
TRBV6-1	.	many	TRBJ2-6	TGTGCCAGCAGTGAAGGGGGTTCTGGGGCCAACGTCCTGACTTTC	CASSEGGSGANVLTF
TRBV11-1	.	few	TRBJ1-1	TGTGCCAGCAGCATACAGAAGGAGGCTTTCTTT	CASSIQKEAFF
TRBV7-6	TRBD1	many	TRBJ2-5	TGTGCCAGCAGCTTGATGGGACAGCTCCAAGAGACCCAGTACTTC	CASSLMGQLQETQYF
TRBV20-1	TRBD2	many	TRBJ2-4	TGCAGTGCCACCGCTAGCGGGAGGTTCCTAGCCAAAAACATTCAGTACTTC	CSATASGRFLAKNIQYF
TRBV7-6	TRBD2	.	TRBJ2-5	TGTGCCAGTAGCTCTATGGGGGGGACGGAGACCCAGTACTTC	CASSSMGGTETQYF
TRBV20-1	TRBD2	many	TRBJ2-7	TGCAGTGCCACTAGCGGATTCTCCTACGAGCAGTACTTC	CSATSGFSYEQYF
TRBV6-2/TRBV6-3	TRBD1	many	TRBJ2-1	TGTGCCAGCACTAACGACGGGACAGCGCAGAATTCCAATGAGCAGTTCTTC	CASTNDGTAQNSNEQFF
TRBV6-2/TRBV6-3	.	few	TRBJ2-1	TGTGCCAGCAGCAGGGGCCGAGTGGGGGGCTTGAATGAGCAGTTCTTC	CASSRGRVGGLNEQFF
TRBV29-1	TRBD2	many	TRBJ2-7	TGCAGCGTTGGAGCGGGGCCCACCTACGAGCAGTACTTC	CSVGAGPTYEQYF
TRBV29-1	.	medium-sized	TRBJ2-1	TGCAGCGTTGAAAGTGGGGCGGATAGTTACAATGAGCAGTTCTTC	CSVESGADSYNEQFF
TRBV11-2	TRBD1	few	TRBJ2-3	TGTGCCAGCAGCGTGCTCGCGACAGGGGGCATAACAGATACGCAGTATTTT	CASSVLATGGITDTQYF
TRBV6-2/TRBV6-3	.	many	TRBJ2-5	TGTGCCAGCAGCCCGAGGGTTTTTAGAGAGACCCAGTACTTC	CASSPRVFRETQYF
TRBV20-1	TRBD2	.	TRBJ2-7	TGCAGTGCTACATCCCTATCGACGACTAGCGGTTACGAGCAGTACTTC	CSATSLSTTSGYEQYF
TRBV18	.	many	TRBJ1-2	TGTGCCAGCAGACAAAAGACCGACGCGCCAGGCTACACCTTC	CASRQKTDAPGYTF
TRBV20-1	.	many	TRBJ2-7	TGCAGTGCTAGTCCCGCAGGGATCGAGCAGTACTTC	CSASPAGIEQYF
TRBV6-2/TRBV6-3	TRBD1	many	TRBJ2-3	TGTGCCAGCAGTTACACAGGGGCGCAGTATTTT	CASSYTGAQYF
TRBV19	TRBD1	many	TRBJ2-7	TGTGCCAGTAGTATCGGACAGGGGCGACTCCTGTACGAGCAGTACTTC	CASSIGQGRLLYEQYF
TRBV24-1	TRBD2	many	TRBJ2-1	TGTGCCACCAGTGATAGCGGGAGTTACAATGAGCAGTTCTTC	CATSDSGSYNEQFF
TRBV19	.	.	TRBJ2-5	TGTGCCAGTAGTAGGGCCGCCCGCCAAGAGACCCAGTACTTC	CASSRAARQETQYF
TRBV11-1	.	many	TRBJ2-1	TGTGCCAGCAGCTTAGAACCCGTGGGGGGTTCTGAGCAGTTCTTC	CASSLEPVGGSEQFF
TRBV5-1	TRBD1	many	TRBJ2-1	TGCGCCAGCAGCTTGTTAGACAGGGGGCAGTTCTTC	CASSLLDRGQFF
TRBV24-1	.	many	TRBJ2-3	TGTGCCACCAGTGATTTGGGAACCGGGACATCCAGCACAGATACGCAGTATTTT	CATSDLGTGTSSTDTQYF
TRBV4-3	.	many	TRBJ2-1	TGCGCCAGCAGCCAAGGGGCTCCTTACAATGAGCAGTTCTTC	CASSQGAPYNEQFF
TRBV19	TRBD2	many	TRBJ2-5	TGTGCCAGTAGTTTTATAGCGGGAGGGTGGGAGACCCAGTACTTC	CASSFIAGGWETQYF
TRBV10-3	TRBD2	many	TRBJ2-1	TGTGCCATCGGGACTAGCTTTGGAAATGAGCAGTTCTTC	CAIGTSFGNEQFF
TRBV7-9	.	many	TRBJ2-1	TGTGCCAGCAACCAAGGGGGGACCAACAATGAGCAGTTCTTC	CASNQGGTNNEQFF
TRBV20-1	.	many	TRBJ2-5	TGCAGTGCTAGTGACATGGAAGAGACCCAGTACTTC	CSASDMEETQYF
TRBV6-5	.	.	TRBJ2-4	TGTGCCAGCAGCAACAGAAAAAACATTCAGTACTTC	CASSNRKNIQYF
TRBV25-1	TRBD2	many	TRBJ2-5	TGTGCCAGCAGTGAGGGGGGGACTAGAGAGACCCAGTACTTC	CASSEGGTRETQYF
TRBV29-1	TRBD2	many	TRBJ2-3	TGCAGCGTTCCGATTAGCGGGATTCTCCCCACAGATACGCAGTATTTT	CSVPISGILPTDTQYF
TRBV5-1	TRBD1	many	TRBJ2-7	TGCGCCAGCAGCTTGGCTGTAACGGGACAGGGGAACGAGCAGTACTTC	CASSLAVTGQGNEQYF
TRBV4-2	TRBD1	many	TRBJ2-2	TGTGCCAGCAGCCAAGAGACAGGGGCGAACGGGGAGCTGTTTTTT	CASSQETGANGELFF
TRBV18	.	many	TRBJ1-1	TGTGCCAGCTCACCACCCTCGGTTATATCTCAGGGGTCTATGAACACTGAAGCTTTCTTT	CASSPPSVISQGSMNTEAFF
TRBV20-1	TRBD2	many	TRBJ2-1	TGCAGTGCTAGAGATCTCGGGGAGGGCCTTATCAATGAGCAGTTCTTC	CSARDLGEGLINEQFF
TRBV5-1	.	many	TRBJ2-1	TGCGCCAGCAGCCCTGGCTCGGACAGCCGATACAATGAGCAGTTCTTC	CASSPGSDSRYNEQFF